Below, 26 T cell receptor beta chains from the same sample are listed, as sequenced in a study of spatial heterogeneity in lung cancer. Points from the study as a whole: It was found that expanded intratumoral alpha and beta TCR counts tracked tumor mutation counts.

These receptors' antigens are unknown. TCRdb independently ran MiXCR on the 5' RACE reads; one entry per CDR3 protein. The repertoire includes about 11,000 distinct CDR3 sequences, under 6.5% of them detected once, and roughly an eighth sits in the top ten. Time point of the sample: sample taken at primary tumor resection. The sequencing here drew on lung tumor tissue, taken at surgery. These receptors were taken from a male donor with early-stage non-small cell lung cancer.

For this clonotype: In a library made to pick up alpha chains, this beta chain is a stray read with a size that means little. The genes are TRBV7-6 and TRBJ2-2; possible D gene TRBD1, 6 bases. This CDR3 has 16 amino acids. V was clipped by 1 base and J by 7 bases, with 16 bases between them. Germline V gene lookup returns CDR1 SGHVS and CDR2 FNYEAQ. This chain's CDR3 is CASSLVEQGQGGELFF. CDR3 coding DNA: TGTGCCAGCAGCTTAGTCGAGCAGGGGCAAGGCGGGGAGCTGTTTTTT.

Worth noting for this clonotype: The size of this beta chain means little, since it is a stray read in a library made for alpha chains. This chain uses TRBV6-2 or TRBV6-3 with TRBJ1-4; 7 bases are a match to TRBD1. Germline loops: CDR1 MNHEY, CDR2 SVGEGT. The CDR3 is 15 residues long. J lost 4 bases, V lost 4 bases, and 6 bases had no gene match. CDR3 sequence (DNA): TGTGCCAGCAGTTCACGCCGGGACAGTAATGAAAAACTGTTTTTT. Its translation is CASSSRRDSNEKLFF.

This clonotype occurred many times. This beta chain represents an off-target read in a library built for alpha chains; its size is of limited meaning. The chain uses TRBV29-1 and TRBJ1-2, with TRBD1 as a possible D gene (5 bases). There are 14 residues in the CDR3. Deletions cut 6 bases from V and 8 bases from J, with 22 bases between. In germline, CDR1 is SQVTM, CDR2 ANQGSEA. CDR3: CSVVPIGTTNGYTF. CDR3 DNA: TGCAGCGTCGTCCCGATCGGGACCACCAACGGCTACACCTTC.

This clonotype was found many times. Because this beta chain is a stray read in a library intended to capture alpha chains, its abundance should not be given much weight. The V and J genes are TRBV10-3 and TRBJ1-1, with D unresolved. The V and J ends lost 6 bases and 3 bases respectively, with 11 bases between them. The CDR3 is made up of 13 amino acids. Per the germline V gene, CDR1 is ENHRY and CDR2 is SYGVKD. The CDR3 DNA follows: TGTGCCATCAGGAGTATCGCGGACACTGAAGCTTTCTTT. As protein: CAIRSIADTEAFF.

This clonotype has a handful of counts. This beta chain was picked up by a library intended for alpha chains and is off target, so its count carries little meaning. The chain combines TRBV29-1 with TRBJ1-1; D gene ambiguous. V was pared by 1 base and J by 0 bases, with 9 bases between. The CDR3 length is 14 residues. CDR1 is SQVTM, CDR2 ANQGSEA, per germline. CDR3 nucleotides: TGCAGCGTTGAAGGATCGGGGATGAACACTGAAGCTTTCTTT. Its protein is CSVEGSGMNTEAFF.

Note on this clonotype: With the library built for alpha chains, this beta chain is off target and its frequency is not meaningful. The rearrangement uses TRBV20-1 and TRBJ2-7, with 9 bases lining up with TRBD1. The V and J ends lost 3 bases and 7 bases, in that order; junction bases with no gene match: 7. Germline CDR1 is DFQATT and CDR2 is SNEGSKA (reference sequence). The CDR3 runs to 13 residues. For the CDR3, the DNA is TGCAGTGCTAGCTTTACAGGGGGCGGAGAGCAGTACTTC. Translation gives CSASFTGGGEQYF.

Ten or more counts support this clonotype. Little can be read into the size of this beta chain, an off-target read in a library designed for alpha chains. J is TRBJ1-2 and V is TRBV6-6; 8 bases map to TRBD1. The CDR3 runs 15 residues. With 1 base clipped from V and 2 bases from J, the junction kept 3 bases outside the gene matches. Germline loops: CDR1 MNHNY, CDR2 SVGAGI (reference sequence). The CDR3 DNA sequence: TGTGCCAGCAGTTACTTGCAGGGGGCGAACTATGGCTACACCTTC. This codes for CASSYLQGANYGYTF.

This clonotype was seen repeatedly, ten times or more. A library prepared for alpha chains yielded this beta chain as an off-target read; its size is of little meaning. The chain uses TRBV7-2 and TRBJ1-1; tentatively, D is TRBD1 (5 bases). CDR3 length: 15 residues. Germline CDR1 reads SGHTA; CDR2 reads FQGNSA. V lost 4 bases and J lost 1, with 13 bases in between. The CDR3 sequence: CASSSPATGNTEAFF. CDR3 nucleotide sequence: TGTGCCAGCAGCTCCCCCGCAACAGGGAACACTGAAGCTTTCTTT.

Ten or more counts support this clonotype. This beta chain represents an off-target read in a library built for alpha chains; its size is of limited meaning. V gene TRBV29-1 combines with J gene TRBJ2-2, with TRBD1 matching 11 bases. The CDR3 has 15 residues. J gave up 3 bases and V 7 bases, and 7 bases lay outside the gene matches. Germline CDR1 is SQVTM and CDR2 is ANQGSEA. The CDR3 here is CSASWGQGDTGELFF. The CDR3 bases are TGCAGCGCGTCTTGGGGACAGGGGGACACCGGGGAGCTGTTTTTT.

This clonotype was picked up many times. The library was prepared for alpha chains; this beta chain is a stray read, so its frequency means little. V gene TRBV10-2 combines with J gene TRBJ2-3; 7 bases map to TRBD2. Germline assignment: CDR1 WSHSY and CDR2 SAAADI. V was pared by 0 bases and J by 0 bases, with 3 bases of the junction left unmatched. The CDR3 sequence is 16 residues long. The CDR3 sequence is CASSESSGASTDTQYF. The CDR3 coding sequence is TGCGCCAGCAGTGAGTCCAGCGGGGCTAGCACAGATACGCAGTATTTT.

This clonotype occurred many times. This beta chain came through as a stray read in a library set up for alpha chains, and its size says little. This chain's CDR3 is CASSLASGGTDTQYF. The CDR3 nucleotides read TGTGCCAGCAGCTTGGCTAGCGGGGGCACAGATACGCAGTATTTT. The gene calls are TRBV7-2 and TRBJ2-3; 9 nucleotides match TRBD2. Germline V gives CDR1 SGHTA, CDR2 FQGNSA. The ends lost 3 bases at V and 1 base at J; junction bases unmatched: 2. CDR3 length equals 15 residues.

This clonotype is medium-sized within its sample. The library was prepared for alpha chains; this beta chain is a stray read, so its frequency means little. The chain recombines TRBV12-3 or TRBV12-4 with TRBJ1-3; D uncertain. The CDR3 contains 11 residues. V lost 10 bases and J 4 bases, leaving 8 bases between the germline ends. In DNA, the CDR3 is TGTGCCAACGGTGGCGGAAACACCATATATTTT. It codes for CANGGGNTIYF.

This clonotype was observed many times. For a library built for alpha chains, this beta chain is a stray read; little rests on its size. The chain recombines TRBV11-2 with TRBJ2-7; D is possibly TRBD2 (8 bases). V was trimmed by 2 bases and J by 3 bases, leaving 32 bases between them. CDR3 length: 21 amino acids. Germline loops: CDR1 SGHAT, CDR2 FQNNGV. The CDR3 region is CASSLRGSLGQTGSGNYEQYF. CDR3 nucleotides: TGTGCCAGCAGCTTAAGAGGGAGTTTGGGACAGACGGGTAGCGGGAACTACGAGCAGTACTTC.

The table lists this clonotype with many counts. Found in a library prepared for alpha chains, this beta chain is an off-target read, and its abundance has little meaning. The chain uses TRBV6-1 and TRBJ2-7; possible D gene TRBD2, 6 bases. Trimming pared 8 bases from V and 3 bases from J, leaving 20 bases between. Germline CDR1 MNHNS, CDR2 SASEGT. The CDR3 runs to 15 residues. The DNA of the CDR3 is TGTGCCAGCCGGGGGAGGCCTGAAGTGGTCTACGAGCAGTACTTC. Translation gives CASRGRPEVVYEQYF.

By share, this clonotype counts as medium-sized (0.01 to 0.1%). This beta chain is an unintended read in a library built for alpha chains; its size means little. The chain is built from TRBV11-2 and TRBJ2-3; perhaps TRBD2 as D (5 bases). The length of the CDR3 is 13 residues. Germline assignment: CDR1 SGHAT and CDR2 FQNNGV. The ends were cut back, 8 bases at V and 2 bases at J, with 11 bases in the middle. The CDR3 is CASLERNTDTQYF. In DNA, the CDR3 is TGTGCCAGCTTGGAGCGGAACACAGATACGCAGTATTTT.

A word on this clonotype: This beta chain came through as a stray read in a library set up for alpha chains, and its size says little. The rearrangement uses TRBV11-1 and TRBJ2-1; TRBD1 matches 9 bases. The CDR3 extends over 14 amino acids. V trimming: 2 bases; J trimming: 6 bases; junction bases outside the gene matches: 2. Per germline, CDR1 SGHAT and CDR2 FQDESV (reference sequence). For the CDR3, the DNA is TGTGCCAGCAGCTTATGGGACAGGGTCAATGAGCAGTTCTTC. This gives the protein CASSLWDRVNEQFF.

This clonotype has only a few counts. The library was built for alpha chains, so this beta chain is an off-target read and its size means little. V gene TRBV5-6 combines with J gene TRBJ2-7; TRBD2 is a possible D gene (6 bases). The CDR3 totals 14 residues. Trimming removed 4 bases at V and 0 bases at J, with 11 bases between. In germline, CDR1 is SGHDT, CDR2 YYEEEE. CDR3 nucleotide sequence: TGTGCCAGCAGCCATGGGGGGTCCTCCTACGAGCAGTACTTC. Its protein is CASSHGGSSYEQYF.

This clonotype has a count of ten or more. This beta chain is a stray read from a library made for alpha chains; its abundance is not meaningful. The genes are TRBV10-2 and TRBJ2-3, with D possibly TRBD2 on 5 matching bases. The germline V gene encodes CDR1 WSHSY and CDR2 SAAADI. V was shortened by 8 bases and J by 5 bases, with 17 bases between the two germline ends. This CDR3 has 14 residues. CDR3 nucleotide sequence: TGCGCCAGCGGAGGTGGGGAACGGGTAGATACGCAGTATTTT. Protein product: CASGGGERVDTQYF.

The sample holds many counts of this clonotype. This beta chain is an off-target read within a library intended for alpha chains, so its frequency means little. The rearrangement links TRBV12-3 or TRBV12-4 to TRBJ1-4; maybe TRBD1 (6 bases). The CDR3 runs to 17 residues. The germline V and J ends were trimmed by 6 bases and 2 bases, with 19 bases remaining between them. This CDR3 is CASRKTPGDNTNEKLFF. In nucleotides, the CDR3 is TGTGCCAGCAGAAAGACCCCCGGGGACAACACTAATGAAAAACTGTTTTTT.

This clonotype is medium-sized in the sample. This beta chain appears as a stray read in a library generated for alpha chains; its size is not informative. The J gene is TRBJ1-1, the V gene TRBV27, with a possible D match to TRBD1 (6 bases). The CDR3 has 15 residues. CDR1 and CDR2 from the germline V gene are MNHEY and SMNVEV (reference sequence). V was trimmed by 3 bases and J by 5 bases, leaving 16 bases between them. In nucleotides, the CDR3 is TGTGCCAGCAGTTTCAGTCAGGGGCATTTGACTGAAGCTTTCTTT. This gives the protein CASSFSQGHLTEAFF.

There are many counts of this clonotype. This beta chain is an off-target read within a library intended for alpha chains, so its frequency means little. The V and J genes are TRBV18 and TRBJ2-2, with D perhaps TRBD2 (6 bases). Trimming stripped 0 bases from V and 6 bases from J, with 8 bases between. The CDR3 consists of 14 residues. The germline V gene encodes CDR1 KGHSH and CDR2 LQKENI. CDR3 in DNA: TGTGCCAGCTCACCACCTGGAGGGTCCGGGGAGCTGTTTTTT. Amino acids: CASSPPGGSGELFF.

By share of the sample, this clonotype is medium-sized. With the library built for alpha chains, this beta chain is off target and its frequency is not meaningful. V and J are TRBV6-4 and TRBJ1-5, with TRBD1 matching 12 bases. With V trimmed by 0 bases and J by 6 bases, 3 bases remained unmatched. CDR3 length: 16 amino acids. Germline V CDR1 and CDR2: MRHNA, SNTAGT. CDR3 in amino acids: CASSDSGTGGFQPQHF. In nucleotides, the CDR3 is TGTGCCAGCAGTGACTCCGGGACAGGGGGCTTTCAGCCCCAGCATTTT.

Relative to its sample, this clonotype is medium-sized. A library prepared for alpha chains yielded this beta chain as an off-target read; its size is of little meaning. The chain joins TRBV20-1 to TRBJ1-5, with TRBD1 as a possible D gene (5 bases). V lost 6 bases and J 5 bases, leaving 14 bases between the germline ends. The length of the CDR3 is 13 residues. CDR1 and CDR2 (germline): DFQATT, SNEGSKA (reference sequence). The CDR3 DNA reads TGCAGTGCCTTTTCTGGGGGGTATCAGCCCCAGCATTTT. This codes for CSAFSGGYQPQHF.

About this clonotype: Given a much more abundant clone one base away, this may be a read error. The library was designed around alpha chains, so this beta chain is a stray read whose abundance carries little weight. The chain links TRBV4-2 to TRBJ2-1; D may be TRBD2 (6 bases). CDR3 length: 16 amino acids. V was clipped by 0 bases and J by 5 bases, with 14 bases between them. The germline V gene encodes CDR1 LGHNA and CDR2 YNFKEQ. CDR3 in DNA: TGTGCCAGCAGCCAAGATCTAGCGTGGGGCCACAATGAGCAGTTCTTC. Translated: CASSQDLAWGHNEQFF.

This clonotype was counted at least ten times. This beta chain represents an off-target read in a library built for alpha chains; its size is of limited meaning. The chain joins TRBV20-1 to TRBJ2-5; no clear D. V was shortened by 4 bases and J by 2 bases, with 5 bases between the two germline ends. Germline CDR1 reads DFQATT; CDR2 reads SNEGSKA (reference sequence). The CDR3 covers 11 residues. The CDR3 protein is CSATTQETQYF. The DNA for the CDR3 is TGCAGTGCTACAACTCAAGAGACCCAGTACTTC.

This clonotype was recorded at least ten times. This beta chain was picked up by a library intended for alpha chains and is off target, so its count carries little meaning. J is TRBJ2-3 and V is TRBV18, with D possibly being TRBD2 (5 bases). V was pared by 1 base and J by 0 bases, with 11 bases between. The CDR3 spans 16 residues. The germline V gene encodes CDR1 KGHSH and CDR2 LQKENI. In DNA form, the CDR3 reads TGTGCCAGCTCACCACGTAGCGTACCTAGCACAGATACGCAGTATTTT. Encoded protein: CASSPRSVPSTDTQYF.